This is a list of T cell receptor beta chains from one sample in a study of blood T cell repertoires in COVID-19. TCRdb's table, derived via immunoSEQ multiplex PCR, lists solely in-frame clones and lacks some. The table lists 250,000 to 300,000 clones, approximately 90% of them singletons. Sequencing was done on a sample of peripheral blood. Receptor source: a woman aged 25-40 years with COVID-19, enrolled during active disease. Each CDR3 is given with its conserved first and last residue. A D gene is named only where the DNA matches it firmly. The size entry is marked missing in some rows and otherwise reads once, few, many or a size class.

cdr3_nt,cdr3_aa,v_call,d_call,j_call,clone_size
TGTGCCAGCAAAACCGGGACAGAGGCCTACGAGCAGTACTTC,CASKTGTEAYEQYF,TRBV7-2,TRBD1,TRBJ2-7,NA
TGTGCCAGCTCACCAAGTCCTGCGGGGGCAGGTGGGGAAAAACTGTTTTTT,CASSPSPAGAGGEKLFF,TRBV18,NA,TRBJ1-4,NA
TGTGCCAGCAGCTTAAATTACAGGCTTAGCACAGATACGCAGTATTTT,CASSLNYRLSTDTQYF,TRBV5-8,NA,TRBJ2-3,NA
TGCAGCGTTGAAGGGGGGACTAGCGGGAGGGCCCGGGCTACAGATACGCAGTATTTT,CSVEGGTSGRARATDTQYF,TRBV29-1,TRBD2,TRBJ2-3,NA
TGTGCCAGCAGGTTACGGTCTGCTGGGGCCAACGTCCTGACTTTC,CASRLRSAGANVLTF,TRBV7-8,NA,TRBJ2-6,few
TGTGCCAGCAGGGGACAGGGTTACCAGCCCCAGCATTTT,CASRGQGYQPQHF,TRBV6-5,TRBD1,TRBJ1-5,NA
TGCAGCGCCGAGCGAGATCCCAATGAGCAGTTCTTC,CSAERDPNEQFF,TRBV29-1,NA,TRBJ2-1,NA
TGCGCCAGCAGCCAAGATGTAGCGGGAGGGCCAGAGACCCAGTACTTC,CASSQDVAGGPETQYF,TRBV4-1,TRBD2,TRBJ2-5,NA
TGTGCCAGCAGTTACTCCGTCGGTTCACCCCTCCACTTT,CASSYSVGSPLHF,TRBV6-5,NA,TRBJ1-6,NA
TGTGCCAGCAGTCCCGAATCAGGGTCACCCCTCCACTTT,CASSPESGSPLHF,TRBV6-5,NA,TRBJ1-6,NA
TGTGCCAGCAGCCCAGAGGGACTAGCGAACTACAATGAGCAGTTCTTC,CASSPEGLANYNEQFF,TRBV9,TRBD2,TRBJ2-1,NA
TGTGCCAGCAGTGAAGGACAGGGGGTGTGGAACACTGAAGCTTTCTTT,CASSEGQGVWNTEAFF,TRBV2,TRBD1,TRBJ1-1,NA
TGTGCCAGCAGACCTACAGGGGGCTACGATACGCAGTATTTT,CASRPTGGYDTQYF,TRBV2,TRBD1,TRBJ2-3,NA
TGTGCCAGTAGCCTGACAGGGGAGTTTGAAAAACTGTTTTTT,CASSLTGEFEKLFF,TRBV19,TRBD1,TRBJ1-4,NA
TGCAGTGTTAGTAGTCGGGAGGTTGCTTTTGAGCAGTACTTC,CSVSSREVAFEQYF,TRBV20-1,TRBD2,TRBJ2-7,NA
TGTGCCAGCTCCAGAGCGGGAGTCTACAATGAGCAGTTCTTC,CASSRAGVYNEQFF,TRBV6-5,TRBD2,TRBJ2-1,NA
TGTGCCAGCAGCGCCCGACGGGGCTCCTACAATGAGCAGTTCTTC,CASSARRGSYNEQFF,TRBV25-1,NA,TRBJ2-1,once
TGTGCCAGCAGTCCTAGCGGGACCAGCAATGAGCAGTTCTTC,CASSPSGTSNEQFF,TRBV6-5,TRBD2,TRBJ2-1,NA
TGTGCCAGCAGCTTAATATCGCAGGCTAACTATGGCTACACCTTC,CASSLISQANYGYTF,TRBV11-2,NA,TRBJ1-2,NA
TGTGCCAGCAGTTACTCGGAGGGGGCGGGCGGGGAGCTGTTTTTT,CASSYSEGAGGELFF,TRBV6-5,NA,TRBJ2-2,NA
TGTGCCAGCGGGGAGGACAGGGGGTATAACAATCAGCCCCAGCATTTT,CASGEDRGYNNQPQHF,TRBV7-8,TRBD1,TRBJ1-5,NA
TGTGCCAGCAGTGCCTACCGGACTAGCGGGAGGGAGGGGACCCAGTACTTC,CASSAYRTSGREGTQYF,TRBV2,TRBD2,TRBJ2-5,NA
TGCGCCAGCAGCTGGGTAGGGACAGGGGGAGAAGAGACCCAGTACTTC,CASSWVGTGGEETQYF,TRBV5-1,TRBD1,TRBJ2-5,NA
TGTGCCAGCAGCCCAAGATGGGGACTAGCGGGCACAGATACGCAGTATTTT,CASSPRWGLAGTDTQYF,TRBV25-1,TRBD2,TRBJ2-3,NA
TGCAGCGTTGTTTTAGGGGACTACCTCTACGAGCAGTACTTC,CSVVLGDYLYEQYF,TRBV29-1,TRBD2,TRBJ2-7,NA
TGTGCCAGCAGTGGGACAGAGGGATTATACGAGCAGTACTTC,CASSGTEGLYEQYF,TRBV27,TRBD1,TRBJ2-7,once
TGCAGTGCTTCGGGACTTTATGGCTACACCTTC,CSASGLYGYTF,TRBV20-1,NA,TRBJ1-2,NA
TGCGCCAGCAGCGGCGCTAGCGGGGAGATAAATGAGCAGTTCTTC,CASSGASGEINEQFF,TRBV5-1,TRBD2,TRBJ2-1,NA
TGTGCCAGCAGCGTAGGGGCCGGCAATCAGCCCCAGCATTTT,CASSVGAGNQPQHF,TRBV13,NA,TRBJ1-5,NA
TGTGCCACCAGACTAGACAGGGGCTACGATTCACCCCTCCACTTT,CATRLDRGYDSPLHF,TRBV15,TRBD1,TRBJ1-6,NA
TGTGCCAGCTCCCAGGGGGAGAACACTGAAGCTTTCTTT,CASSQGENTEAFF,TRBV18,TRBD1,TRBJ1-1,once
TGTGCCAGCAGTGAAGGAGGCGCGTACACCGGGGAGCTGTTTTTT,CASSEGGAYTGELFF,TRBV2,NA,TRBJ2-2,NA
TGTGCCAGCAGCTTTGGAAATAGCGGGGCCCCTAGCACAGATACGCAGTATTTT,CASSFGNSGAPSTDTQYF,TRBV7-9,TRBD2,TRBJ2-3,NA
TGCGCCAGCAGCCGACAGCTCAGTAGCACAGATACGCAGTATTTT,CASSRQLSSTDTQYF,TRBV5-1,NA,TRBJ2-3,NA
TGTGCCAGCAGCCAAGGGGAGCAGCCCCAGCATTTT,CASSQGEQPQHF,TRBV4-2,NA,TRBJ1-5,few
TGTGCCAGTAGCGACGGGACAGGGGTTAACAATGAGCAGTTCTTC,CASSDGTGVNNEQFF,TRBV19,TRBD1,TRBJ2-1,once
TGCGCCAGCAGCTTGGCGACTAGCGGGAGTAGGTACACCGGGGAGCTGTTTTTT,CASSLATSGSRYTGELFF,TRBV5-1,TRBD2,TRBJ2-2,NA
TGTGCCAGCACGGGGGGGGATTATGGCTACACCTTC,CASTGGDYGYTF,TRBV6-5,NA,TRBJ1-2,few
TGTGCCAGCAGTCCCTGGCCTTTAAACACCGGGGAGCTGTTTTTT,CASSPWPLNTGELFF,TRBV6-5,NA,TRBJ2-2,NA
TGTGCCAGCAGCTTAGATCTACAGGGCCAGCCCCAGCATTTT,CASSLDLQGQPQHF,TRBV11-2,NA,TRBJ1-5,NA
TGCGCCAGCAGCGCTACAGGGGCGGGTGGGAACACTGAAGCTTTCTTT,CASSATGAGGNTEAFF,TRBV5-1,TRBD1,TRBJ1-1,NA
TGTGCCAGCAGTGAAGGTTTAATGGGGGCCCAGGTTTCCTACGAGCAGTACTTC,CASSEGLMGAQVSYEQYF,TRBV6-1,NA,TRBJ2-7,many
TGCAGCGTTGAAGAAACTGTGGACAGCCCGCCGGATGGCTACACCTTC,CSVEETVDSPPDGYTF,TRBV29-1,NA,TRBJ1-2,NA
TGCGCCAGCAGCCCCCGGGCGGGAGGAGAAACCGGGGAGCTGTTTTTT,CASSPRAGGETGELFF,TRBV5-1,TRBD2,TRBJ2-2,NA
TGTGCCAGCAACGAAGTCCTCCGGGGTGAAAAACTGTTTTTT,CASNEVLRGEKLFF,TRBV4-2,NA,TRBJ1-4,NA
TGCGCCAGTCGAACTAGCTACAATGAGCAGTTCTTC,CASRTSYNEQFF,TRBV5-1,NA,TRBJ2-1,NA
TGTGCCAGTAGTACCTCTCAGGGGGGAGTAGATACGCAGTATTTT,CASSTSQGGVDTQYF,TRBV19,NA,TRBJ2-3,NA
TGTGCCAGCAGTTTATCCAGGTTAACCTACGAGCAGTACTTC,CASSLSRLTYEQYF,TRBV27,NA,TRBJ2-7,NA